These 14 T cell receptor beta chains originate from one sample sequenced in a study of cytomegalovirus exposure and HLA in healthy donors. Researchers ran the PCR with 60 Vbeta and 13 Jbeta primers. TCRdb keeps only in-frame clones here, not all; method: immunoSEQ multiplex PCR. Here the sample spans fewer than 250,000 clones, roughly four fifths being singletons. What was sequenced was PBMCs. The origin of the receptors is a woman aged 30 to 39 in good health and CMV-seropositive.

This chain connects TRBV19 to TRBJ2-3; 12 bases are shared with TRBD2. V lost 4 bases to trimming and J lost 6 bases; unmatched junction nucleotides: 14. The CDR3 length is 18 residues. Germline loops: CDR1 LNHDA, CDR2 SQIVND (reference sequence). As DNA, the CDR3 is TGTGCCAGTAGTACCCTTCCGGGACTAGCGGGTGGGCTGGATACGCAGTATTTT. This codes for CASSTLPGLAGGLDTQYF. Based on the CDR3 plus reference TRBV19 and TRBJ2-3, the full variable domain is DGGITQSPKYLFRKEGQNVTLSCEQNLNHDAMYWYRQDPGQGLRLIYYSQIVNDFQKGDIAEGYSVSREKKESFPLTVTSAQKNPTAFYLCASSTLPGLAGGLDTQYFGPGTRLTVL.

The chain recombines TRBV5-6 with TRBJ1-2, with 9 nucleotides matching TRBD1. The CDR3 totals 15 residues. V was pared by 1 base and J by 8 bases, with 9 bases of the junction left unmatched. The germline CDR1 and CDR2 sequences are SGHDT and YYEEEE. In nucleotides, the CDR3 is TGTGCCAGCAGCTTGACGGGACAGGGCACAGGGGGCTACACCTTC. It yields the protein CASSLTGQGTGGYTF.

The CDR3 region has the DNA TGTGCTAGTGGTTTGGTTTCCGGGTCCGGGGAGCTGTTTTTT. Protein: CASGLVSGSGELFF. This sequence joins TRBV12-5 and TRBJ2-2; D unclear. The CDR3 runs 14 residues. The V and J ends lost 0 bases and 6 bases respectively, with 8 bases between them. Germline lookup yields CDR1 LGHNT and CDR2 FRNRAP.

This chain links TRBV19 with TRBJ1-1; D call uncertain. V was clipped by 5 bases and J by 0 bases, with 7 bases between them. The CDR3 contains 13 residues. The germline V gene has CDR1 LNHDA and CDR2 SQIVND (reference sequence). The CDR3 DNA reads TGTGCCAGTAGTCCATCCATGAACACTGAAGCTTTCTTT. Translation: CASSPSMNTEAFF. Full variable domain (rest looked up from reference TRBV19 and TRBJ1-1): DGGITQSPKYLFRKEGQNVTLSCEQNLNHDAMYWYRQDPGQGLRLIYYSQIVNDFQKGDIAEGYSVSREKKESFPLTVTSAQKNPTAFYLCASSPSMNTEAFFGQGTRLTVV.

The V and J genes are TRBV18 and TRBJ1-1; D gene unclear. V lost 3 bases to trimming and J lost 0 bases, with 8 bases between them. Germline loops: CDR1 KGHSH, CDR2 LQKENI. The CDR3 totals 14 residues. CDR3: CASSPSSMNTEAFF. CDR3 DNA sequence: TGTGCCAGCTCACCGAGTAGCATGAACACTGAAGCTTTCTTT.

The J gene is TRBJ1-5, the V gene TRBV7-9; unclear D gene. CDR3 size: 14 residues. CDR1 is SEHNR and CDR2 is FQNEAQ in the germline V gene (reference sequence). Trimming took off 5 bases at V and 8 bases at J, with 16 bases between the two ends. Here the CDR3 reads CASSLGRRYEPQHF. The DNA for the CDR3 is TGTGCCAGCAGCCTCGGTCGGAGATATGAGCCCCAGCATTTT.

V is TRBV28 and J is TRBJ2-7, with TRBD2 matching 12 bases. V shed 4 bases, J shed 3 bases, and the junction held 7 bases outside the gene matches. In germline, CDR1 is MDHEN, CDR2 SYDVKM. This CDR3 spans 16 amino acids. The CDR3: CASSSRLAGALYEQYF. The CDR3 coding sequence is TGTGCCAGCAGTTCCCGACTAGCGGGAGCCCTCTACGAGCAGTACTTC.

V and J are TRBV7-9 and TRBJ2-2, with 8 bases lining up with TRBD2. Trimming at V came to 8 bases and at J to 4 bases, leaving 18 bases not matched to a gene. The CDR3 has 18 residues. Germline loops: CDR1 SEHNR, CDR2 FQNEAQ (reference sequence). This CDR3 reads CASELLEAGGAGTGELFF. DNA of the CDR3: TGTGCCAGCGAACTCCTGGAGGCGGGGGGCGCAGGCACCGGGGAGCTGTTTTTT. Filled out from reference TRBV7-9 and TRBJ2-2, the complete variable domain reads DTGVSQNPRHKITKRGQNVTFRCDPISEHNRLYWYRQTLGQGPEFLTYFQNEAQLEKSRLLSDRFSAERPKGSFSTLEIQRTEQGDSAMYLCASELLEAGGAGTGELFFGEGSRLTVL.

The CDR3 protein is CASSLQGARIDEQYF. The CDR3 nucleotides are TGTGCCAGCAGTCTACAGGGGGCCCGTATCGACGAGCAGTACTTC. This chain uses TRBV28 with TRBJ2-7; TRBD1 agrees at 9 bases. The CDR3 spans 15 residues. V shed 5 bases and J 5 bases; nucleotides not matched to a gene: 10. Germline values: CDR1 MDHEN, CDR2 SYDVKM.

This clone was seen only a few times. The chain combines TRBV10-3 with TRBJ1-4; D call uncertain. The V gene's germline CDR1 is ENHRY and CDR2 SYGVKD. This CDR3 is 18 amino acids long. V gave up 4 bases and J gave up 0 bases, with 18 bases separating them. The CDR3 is CAISALLEVAATNEKLFF. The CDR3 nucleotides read TGTGCCATCAGTGCTCTCTTGGAGGTTGCTGCAACTAATGAAAAACTGTTTTTT.

DNA for the CDR3: TGTGCCAGCAGTGAACTAGTTACGAATGAGCAGTTCTTC. Amino acid sequence: CASSELVTNEQFF. The rearrangement joins TRBV6-5 to TRBJ2-1, with D perhaps matching TRBD2 (5 bases). V gave up 5 bases and J gave up 7 bases, with 12 bases separating them. CDR3 size: 13 residues. Germline V gene sequence: CDR1 MNHEY, CDR2 SVGAGI.

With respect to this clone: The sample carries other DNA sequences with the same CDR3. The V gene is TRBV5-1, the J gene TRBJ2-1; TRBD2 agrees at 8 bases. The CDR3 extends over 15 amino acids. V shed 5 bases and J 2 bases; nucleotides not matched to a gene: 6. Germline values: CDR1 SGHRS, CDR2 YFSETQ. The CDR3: CASRGNSGTYNEQFF. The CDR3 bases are TGCGCCAGCAGGGGTAATAGCGGGACCTACAATGAGCAGTTCTTC.

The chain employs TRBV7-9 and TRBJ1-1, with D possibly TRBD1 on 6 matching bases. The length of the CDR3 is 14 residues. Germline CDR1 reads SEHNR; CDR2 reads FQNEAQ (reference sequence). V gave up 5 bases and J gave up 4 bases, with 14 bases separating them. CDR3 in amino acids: CASSKQGWGTEAFF. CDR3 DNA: TGTGCCAGCAGCAAACAGGGCTGGGGCACTGAAGCTTTCTTT.

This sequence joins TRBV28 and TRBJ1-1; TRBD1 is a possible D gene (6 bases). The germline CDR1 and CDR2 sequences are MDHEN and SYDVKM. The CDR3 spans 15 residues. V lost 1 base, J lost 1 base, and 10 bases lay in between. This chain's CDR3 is CASSLLDSTNTEAFF. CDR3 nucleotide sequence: TGTGCCAGCAGTTTATTGGACAGCACGAACACTGAAGCTTTCTTT. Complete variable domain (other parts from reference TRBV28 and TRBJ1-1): DVKVTQSSRYLVKRTGEKVFLECVQDMDHENMFWYRQDPGLGLRLIYFSYDVKMKEKGDIPEGYSVSREKKERFSLILESASTNQTSMYLCASSLLDSTNTEAFFGQGTRLTVV.